The next 9 T cell receptor beta chains were all read from a single sample in a study of blood T cell repertoires in COVID-19. The assay was immunoSEQ multiplex PCR, and TCRdb's table has in-frame clones only and misses some. The sample has a few hundred thousand clones, 88% seen once. The sequenced material came from PBMCs or T cells enriched from blood (not recorded which). The receptor set was obtained from a woman in her 50s who had recovered from COVID-19.

V gene TRBV19 combines with J gene TRBJ1-5; TRBD1 matches 12 bases. From germline, CDR1 is LNHDA and CDR2 SQIVND (reference sequence). With 5 bases clipped from V and 1 base from J, the junction kept 15 bases outside the gene matches. CDR3 length: 20 amino acids. CDR3 region: CASSAAGTGGFPASNQPQHF. The CDR3 DNA is TGTGCCAGTAGTGCGGCCGGGACAGGGGGCTTCCCGGCGAGCAATCAGCCCCAGCATTTT. Based on the CDR3 plus reference TRBV19 and TRBJ1-5, the full variable domain is DGGITQSPKYLFRKEGQNVTLSCEQNLNHDAMYWYRQDPGQGLRLIYYSQIVNDFQKGDIAEGYSVSREKKESFPLTVTSAQKNPTAFYLCASSAAGTGGFPASNQPQHFGDGTRLSIL.

CDR3 loop: CASSPIADSSSGNTIYF. CDR3 sequence (DNA): TGTGCCAGCTCACCAATTGCGGACAGTTCCTCCGGAAACACCATATATTTT. The V and J genes are TRBV18 and TRBJ1-3; D possibly corresponds to TRBD1 (6 bases). Deletions cut 2 bases from V and 4 bases from J, with 18 bases between. Germline V gene lookup returns CDR1 KGHSH and CDR2 LQKENI. The CDR3 runs to 17 residues.

The CDR3 reads CASSPGQGLNQPQHF. The CDR3 bases are TGTGCCAGCAGCCCGGGACAGGGGTTAAATCAGCCCCAGCATTTT. This chain joins TRBV4-2 and TRBJ1-5, with TRBD1 identical over 10 bases. This CDR3 region has 15 residues. J gave up 4 bases and V 4 bases, and 4 bases lay outside the gene matches. Germline loops: CDR1 LGHNA, CDR2 YNFKEQ.

The chain recombines TRBV3-1 (or the pseudogene TRBV3-2) with TRBJ2-3, with 8 bases lining up with TRBD1. V lost 1 base and J lost 2; bases outside the gene matches: 2. This CDR3 contains 15 residues. In germline, CDR1 is LGHDT, CDR2 YNNKEL (reference sequence). CDR3 protein: CASSQGTGYTDTQYF. DNA for the CDR3: TGTGCCAGCAGCCAAGGGACAGGGTACACAGATACGCAGTATTTT.

This clone has at least ten counts. This chain joins TRBV28 and TRBJ2-2; the D gene is possibly TRBD2 (5 bases). CDR3 length: 14 amino acids. Germline V gives CDR1 MDHEN, CDR2 SYDVKM. V lost 5 bases and J lost 2, with 9 bases in between. The CDR3, as DNA: TGTGCCAGCAGTGGAACTAGTAACACCGGGGAGCTGTTTTTT. This sequence encodes CASSGTSNTGELFF. Full variable domain (outside the CDR3, taken from reference TRBV28 and TRBJ2-2): DVKVTQSSRYLVKRTGEKVFLECVQDMDHENMFWYRQDPGLGLRLIYFSYDVKMKEKGDIPEGYSVSREKKERFSLILESASTNQTSMYLCASSGTSNTGELFFGEGSRLTVL.

The rearrangement joins TRBV29-1 to TRBJ1-6; 9 bases agree with TRBD1. Losses at the gene ends were 8 bases for V and 6 bases for J; bases not matched to a gene: 5. The germline CDR1 and CDR2 sequences are SQVTM and ANQGSEA. This CDR3 has 13 amino acids. CDR3 DNA: TGCAGCCCACAGGGGGCGGGTAATTCACCCCTCCACTTT. This codes for CSPQGAGNSPLHF.

The rearrangement joins TRBV13 to TRBJ2-6, with 10 bases identical to TRBD2. J was trimmed by 0 bases and V by 6 bases; bases with no gene match: 8. Germline V gives CDR1 PRHDT, CDR2 FYEKMQ (reference sequence). This CDR3 has 18 amino acids. The CDR3 DNA reads as TGTGCCAGCAGTTTGAGGACTAGCGGAAGCTCTGGGGCCAACGTCCTGACTTTC. Translation gives CASSLRTSGSSGANVLTF.

This clone was picked up one time. CDR3 in amino acids: CASTPAPVNAGELFF. In DNA form, the CDR3 reads TGCGCCAGCACCCCCGCCCCGGTTAACGCCGGGGAGCTGTTTTTT. The V call is TRBV10-2, the J call TRBJ2-2; no definite D call. The CDR3 has 15 residues. Trimming stripped 7 bases from V and 6 bases from J, with 18 bases between. Germline CDR1 is WSHSY and CDR2 is SAAADI.

The rearrangement links TRBV18 to TRBJ1-1, with D tentatively TRBD1 (6 bases). Germline V gene lookup returns CDR1 KGHSH and CDR2 LQKENI. The V end was cut by 3 bases, the J end by 4 bases, with 12 bases between. The CDR3 consists of 14 residues. CDR3 bases: TGTGCCAGCTCACCGACAGGTGGGACCACTGAAGCTTTCTTT. Encoded protein: CASSPTGGTTEAFF. Full variable domain (outside the CDR3, taken from reference TRBV18 and TRBJ1-1): NAGVMQNPRHLVRRRGQEARLRCSPMKGHSHVYWYRQLPEEGLKFMVYLQKENIIDESGMPKERFSAEFPKEGPSILRIQQVVRGDSAAYFCASSPTGGTTEAFFGQGTRLTVV.